The rows below give T cell receptor beta chains drawn from one sample of a study of blood T cell repertoires in COVID-19. The table came from immunoSEQ multiplex PCR; TCRdb's copy has only in-frame clones and leaves some out. The data show more than 150,000 clones, approximately 84% seen once. Sequences were obtained from peripheral blood. These receptors were collected from an elderly woman with acute or convalescent COVID-19. Each CDR3 is given with its conserved first and last residue. A D gene is named only where the DNA matches it firmly. Where a row states a size, it is once, few, many or the class of an expanded clone; other rows omit it.

J,D,V,size,CDR3,DNA
TRBJ1-5,.,TRBV15,.,CATRKDIGSNQPQHF,TGTGCCACCAGAAAGGACATCGGATCCAATCAGCCCCAGCATTTT
TRBJ2-2,.,TRBV21-1,.,CASTGRGDTGELFF,TGTGCCAGCACCGGCAGGGGCGACACCGGGGAGCTGTTTTTT
TRBJ2-7,TRBD2,TRBV28,.,CASNERDHEQYF,TGTGCCAGCAACGAGCGGGACCACGAGCAGTACTTC
TRBJ1-5,TRBD1,TRBV28,.,CASTSDRGQHF,TGTGCCAGCACTTCGGACAGGGGCCAGCATTTT
TRBJ2-2,TRBD1,TRBV30,few,CAWMKDRGENTGELFF,TGTGCCTGGATGAAGGACAGGGGAGAGAACACCGGGGAGCTGTTTTTT
TRBJ2-7,TRBD2,TRBV5-1,.,CASSLGLAGGYEQYF,TGCGCCAGCAGCTTGGGTCTAGCGGGAGGGTATGAGCAGTACTTC
TRBJ2-3,TRBD2,TRBV11-2,.,CASSHPSGSGADTQYF,TGTGCCAGCAGCCACCCTAGCGGGAGTGGGGCAGATACGCAGTATTTT
TRBJ2-1,TRBD2,TRBV27,.,CASSFGGLAGEEQFF,TGTGCCAGCAGTTTCGGAGGACTAGCGGGAGAGGAGCAGTTCTTC
TRBJ2-2,TRBD1,TRBV6-5,.,CASRTLGTGTGELFF,TGTGCCAGCAGGACCCTGGGGACAGGCACCGGGGAGCTGTTTTTT
TRBJ2-1,TRBD2,TRBV4-1,.,CASSQEAGGYNEQFF,TGCGCCAGCAGCCAAGAAGCGGGGGGATACAATGAGCAGTTCTTC
TRBJ2-2,.,TRBV19,.,CASQGWSNTGELFF,TGTGCCAGTCAGGGGTGGTCGAACACCGGGGAGCTGTTTTTT
TRBJ1-2,.,TRBV28,.,CATSGGGAENYGYTF,TGTGCCACCTCCGGAGGGGGGGCCGAGAACTATGGCTACACCTTC
TRBJ1-3,.,TRBV2,.,CASSDNGGQPGNTIYF,TGTGCCAGCAGTGATAATGGAGGACAGCCTGGAAACACCATATATTTT
TRBJ2-1,TRBD2,TRBV6-2/TRBV6-3,.,CASSKRRGLAGVIGEQFF,TGTGCCAGCAGCAAACGGAGGGGACTAGCGGGAGTCATTGGTGAGCAGTTCTTC
TRBJ1-1,.,TRBV5-1,.,CASGSGNTEAFF,TGCGCCAGCGGGTCAGGGAACACTGAAGCTTTCTTT
TRBJ2-5,TRBD1,TRBV7-9,.,CASSPSPWTGRETQYF,TGTGCCAGCAGCCCCAGCCCTTGGACAGGGAGAGAGACCCAGTACTTC
TRBJ2-5,TRBD2,TRBV9,.,CASSVGLAGVGETQYF,TGTGCCAGCAGCGTAGGACTAGCGGGAGTGGGAGAGACCCAGTACTTC
TRBJ2-1,.,TRBV7-9,.,CASSLMGTSTQYNEQFF,TGTGCCAGCAGCTTAATGGGAACTAGCACCCAATACAATGAGCAGTTCTTC
TRBJ2-1,.,TRBV7-3,.,CASSFDKSYNEQFF,TGTGCCAGCAGCTTCGACAAATCCTACAATGAGCAGTTCTTC
TRBJ1-1,.,TRBV9,.,CASSAQIQGNTEAFF,TGTGCCAGCAGCGCTCAGATACAGGGTAACACTGAAGCTTTCTTT
TRBJ1-5,TRBD1,TRBV6-5,few,CASRRQGVNQPQHF,TGTGCCAGCAGGAGACAGGGGGTGAATCAGCCCCAGCATTTT
TRBJ1-2,TRBD1,TRBV2,many,CASTPDRVYGYTF,TGTGCCAGCACCCCGGACAGGGTCTATGGCTACACCTTC
TRBJ2-5,TRBD2,TRBV30,.,CAWSAGGETQYF,TGTGCCTGGAGTGCGGGGGGAGAGACCCAGTACTTC
TRBJ2-7,TRBD1,TRBV5-1,.,CASSLGTGTDEQYF,TGCGCCAGCAGCTTGGGGACAGGAACGGACGAGCAGTACTTC
TRBJ2-2,.,TRBV9,.,CASSVGGGWGYTGELFF,TGTGCCAGCAGCGTAGGTGGGGGGTGGGGTTACACCGGGGAGCTGTTTTTT
TRBJ2-7,TRBD1,TRBV2,.,CANGQGTYEQYF,TGTGCCAACGGACAGGGGACCTACGAGCAGTACTTC
TRBJ1-1,TRBD1,TRBV2,.,CASVGQGYTEAFF,TGTGCCAGTGTCGGACAGGGCTACACTGAAGCTTTCTTT
TRBJ2-3,TRBD1,TRBV27,.,CASSLKGQATDTQYF,TGTGCCAGCAGTTTAAAGGGACAGGCGACAGATACGCAGTATTTT
TRBJ1-2,TRBD1,TRBV18,once,CASSPGQGGGHGGYTF,TGTGCCAGCTCACCTGGACAGGGTGGGGGCCACGGGGGCTACACCTTC
TRBJ1-5,.,TRBV7-2,.,CASSLSIRSNQPQHF,TGTGCCAGCAGCTTAAGCATTCGTAGCAATCAGCCCCAGCATTTT
TRBJ2-7,TRBD2,TRBV10-3,.,CAISESFRVAGLSYEQYF,TGTGCCATCAGTGAGTCGTTCAGAGTAGCGGGACTATCTTACGAGCAGTACTTC
TRBJ2-7,.,TRBV15,.,CATSRVGTYSYEQYF,TGTGCCACCAGCAGAGTCGGGACATACTCCTACGAGCAGTACTTC
TRBJ1-3,TRBD1,TRBV18,.,CASSPDREINTIYF,TGTGCCAGCTCACCCGACAGGGAGATTAACACCATATATTTT
TRBJ1-1,.,TRBV12-3/TRBV12-4,few,CASSRTENTEAFF,TGTGCCAGCAGCCGGACAGAGAACACTGAAGCTTTCTTT
TRBJ2-1,.,TRBV5-1,.,CASSLNTWPSYNEQFF,TGCGCCAGCAGCTTGAATACATGGCCCTCCTACAATGAGCAGTTCTTC
TRBJ2-7,TRBD2,TRBV29-1,once,CSVDPGGSGRAYEQYF,TGCAGCGTTGATCCTGGGGGTAGCGGGAGGGCCTACGAGCAGTACTTC
TRBJ2-7,.,TRBV30,.,CAWSLTRRGPSYEQYF,TGTGCCTGGAGTCTCACTCGGAGGGGGCCCTCATACGAGCAGTACTTC
TRBJ1-3,.,TRBV7-9,.,CASTSSQGSGNTIYF,TGTGCCAGCACCTCGTCGCAGGGCTCTGGAAACACCATATATTTT
TRBJ1-2,.,TRBV19,once,CASSIPDRVYGYTF,TGTGCCAGTAGTATCCCGGACAGAGTCTATGGCTACACCTTC
TRBJ1-1,.,TRBV18,.,CASSPVGGMNTEAFF,TGTGCCAGCTCACCAGTGGGGGGGATGAACACTGAAGCTTTCTTT
TRBJ2-1,TRBD2,TRBV2,.,CASSGVAGGSGEQFF,TGTGCCAGCAGTGGGGTAGCGGGAGGGAGTGGTGAGCAGTTCTTC
TRBJ1-5,TRBD1,TRBV6-4,.,CASSKTPGQDINSSNQPQHF,TGTGCCAGCAGCAAGACTCCGGGACAGGATATCAATTCTAGCAATCAGCCCCAGCATTTT
TRBJ1-1,.,TRBV21-1,.,CASSEQVPVHTEAFF,TGTGCCAGCAGCGAACAGGTGCCGGTGCACACTGAAGCTTTCTTT
TRBJ1-4,.,TRBV3-1/TRBV3-2,.,CASSQDRKQGLFF,TGTGCCAGCAGCCAAGATAGGAAACAGGGTCTGTTTTTT
TRBJ2-1,TRBD1,TRBV6-5,.,CASRTGQGYNEQFF,TGTGCCAGCAGGACGGGACAGGGGTACAATGAGCAGTTCTTC
TRBJ1-1,.,TRBV5-4,.,CASSSGVARADTEAFF,TGTGCCAGCAGCTCTGGCGTGGCCAGGGCGGACACTGAAGCTTTCTTT
TRBJ1-2,TRBD1,TRBV2,.,CASRDRGFVYTF,TGTGCCAGCCGGGACAGGGGATTTGTCTACACCTTC
TRBJ1-1,.,TRBV18,.,CASSLQELNTEAFF,TGTGCCAGCTCACTACAGGAGCTGAACACTGAAGCTTTCTTT
TRBJ2-5,.,TRBV7-2,.,CASSSTRGETQYF,TGTGCCAGCAGCTCGACTAGGGGAGAGACCCAGTACTTC
TRBJ2-3,.,TRBV3-1/TRBV3-2,.,CASSQMVRSTQYF,TGTGCCAGCAGCCAAATGGTTAGAAGTACGCAGTATTTT
TRBJ2-7,TRBD2,TRBV4-1,.,CASSQRTAARGSSYEQYF,TGCGCCAGCAGCCAGAGGACTGCCGCCCGCGGGAGCTCCTACGAGCAGTACTTC
TRBJ1-2,TRBD1,TRBV3-1/TRBV3-2,.,CASSQRDRGYTF,TGTGCCAGCAGCCAGAGGGACAGGGGCTACACCTTC
TRBJ2-7,TRBD1,TRBV6-5,.,CASRWGTGPSYEQYF,TGTGCCAGCAGATGGGGGACAGGGCCTTCCTACGAGCAGTACTTC